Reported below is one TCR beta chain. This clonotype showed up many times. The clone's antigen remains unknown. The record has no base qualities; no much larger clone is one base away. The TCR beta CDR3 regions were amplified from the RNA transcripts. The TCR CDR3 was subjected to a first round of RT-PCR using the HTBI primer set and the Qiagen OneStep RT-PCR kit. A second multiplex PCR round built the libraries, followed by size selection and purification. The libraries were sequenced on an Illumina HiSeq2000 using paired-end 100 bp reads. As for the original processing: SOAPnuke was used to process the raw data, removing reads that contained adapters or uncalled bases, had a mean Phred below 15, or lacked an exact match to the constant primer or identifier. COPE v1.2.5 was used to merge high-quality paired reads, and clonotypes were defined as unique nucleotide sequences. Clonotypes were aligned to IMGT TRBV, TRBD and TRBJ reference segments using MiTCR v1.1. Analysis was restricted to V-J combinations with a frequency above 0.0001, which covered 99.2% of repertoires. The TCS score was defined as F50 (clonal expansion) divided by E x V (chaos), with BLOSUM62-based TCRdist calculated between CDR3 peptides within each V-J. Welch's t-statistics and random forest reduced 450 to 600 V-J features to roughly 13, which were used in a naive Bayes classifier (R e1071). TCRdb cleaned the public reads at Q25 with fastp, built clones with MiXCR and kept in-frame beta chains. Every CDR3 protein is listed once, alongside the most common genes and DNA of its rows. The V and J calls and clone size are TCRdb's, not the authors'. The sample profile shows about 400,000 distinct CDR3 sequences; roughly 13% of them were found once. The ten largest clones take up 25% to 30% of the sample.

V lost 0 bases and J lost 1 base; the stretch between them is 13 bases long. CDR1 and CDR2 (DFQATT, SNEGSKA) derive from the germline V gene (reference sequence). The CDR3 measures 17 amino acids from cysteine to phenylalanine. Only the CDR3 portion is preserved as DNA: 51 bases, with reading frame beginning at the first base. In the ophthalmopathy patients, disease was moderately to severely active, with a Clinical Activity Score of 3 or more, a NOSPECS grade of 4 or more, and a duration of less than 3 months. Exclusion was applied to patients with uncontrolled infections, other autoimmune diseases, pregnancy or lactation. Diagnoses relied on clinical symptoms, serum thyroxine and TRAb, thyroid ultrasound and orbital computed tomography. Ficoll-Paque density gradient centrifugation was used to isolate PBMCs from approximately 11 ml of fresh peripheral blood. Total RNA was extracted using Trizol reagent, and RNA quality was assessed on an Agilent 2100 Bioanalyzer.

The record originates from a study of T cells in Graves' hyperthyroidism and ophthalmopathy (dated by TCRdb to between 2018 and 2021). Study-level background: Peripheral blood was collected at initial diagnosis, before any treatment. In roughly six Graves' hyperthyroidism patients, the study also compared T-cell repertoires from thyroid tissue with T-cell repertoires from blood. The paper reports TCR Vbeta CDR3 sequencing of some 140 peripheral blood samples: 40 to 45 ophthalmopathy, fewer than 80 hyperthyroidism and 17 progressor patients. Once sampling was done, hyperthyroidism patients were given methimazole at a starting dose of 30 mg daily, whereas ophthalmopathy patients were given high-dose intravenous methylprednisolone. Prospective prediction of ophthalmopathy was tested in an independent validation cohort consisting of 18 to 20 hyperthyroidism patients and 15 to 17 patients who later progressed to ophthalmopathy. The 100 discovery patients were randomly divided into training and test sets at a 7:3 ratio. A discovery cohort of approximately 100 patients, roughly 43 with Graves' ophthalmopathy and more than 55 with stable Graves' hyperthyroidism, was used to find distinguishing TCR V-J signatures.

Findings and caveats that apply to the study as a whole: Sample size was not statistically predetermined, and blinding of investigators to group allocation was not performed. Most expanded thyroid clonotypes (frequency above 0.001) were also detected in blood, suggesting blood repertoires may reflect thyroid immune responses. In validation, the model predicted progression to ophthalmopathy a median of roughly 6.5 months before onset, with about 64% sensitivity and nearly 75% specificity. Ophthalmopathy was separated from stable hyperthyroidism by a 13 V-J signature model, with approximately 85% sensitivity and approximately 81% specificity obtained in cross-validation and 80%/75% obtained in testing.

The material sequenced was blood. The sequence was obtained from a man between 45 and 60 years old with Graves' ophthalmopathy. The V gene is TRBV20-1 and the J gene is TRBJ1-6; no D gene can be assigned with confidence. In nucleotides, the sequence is TGCAGTGCTAGAGATATGAGAACGTCTTCCTATAATTCACCCCTCCACTTT. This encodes CSARDMRTSSYNSPLHF.